This T cell receptor beta chain was profiled in a study of cytomegalovirus exposure and HLA in healthy donors (dated by TCRdb to 2017 to 2019). Looking at the study overall: An earlier analysis of roughly 500 of the donors reported over 250 Gb of sequence data and roughly 120 million unique TCR beta sequences obtained from about 180 million T cells. About 300 gigabases of sequencing data and 75 million to 85 million unique TCR sequences made up an early release that covered some 640 HLA-typed donors. Of the roughly 400 genotyped donors, around 81% fell in the genetic ancestry cluster associated with self-reported Caucasian donors. The aim of the study was to test whether cataloging public T cell receptors could identify signatures of past pathogen exposure. The study profiled the T cell repertoires of under 850 subjects by immunosequencing and related them to cytomegalovirus serostatus. Along with the roughly 670-subject first cohort, a separate validation cohort of more than 90 different subjects was used. High-throughput TCR immunosequencing, statistical association of individual TCRs with disease status, and machine learning were combined to predict cytomegalovirus infection status. To study patterns of TCR occurrence, a later analysis re-analyzed previously published TCR beta repertoires from 500 to 850 donors and added high-resolution HLA genotyping. In the later analysis, no new phenotypic data were used to find candidate immune exposures; instead, reliance was placed on TCR beta sequences and their occurrence across donors. An earlier analysis of more than 450 of the donors used high-throughput TCR beta sequencing to judge whether each TCR beta V gene segment behaved as functional or pseudogenic. Alongside the repertoire data, information on donor age, sex, ethnicity and CMV serostatus was compiled. A later genetic analysis used genome-wide SNP genotypes for about 65% of the roughly 670 donors, treating that subset as a discovery cohort. All discovery cohort repertoires had been generated using a single sequencing platform. HLA typing covered class I and class II loci at four-digit resolution. The number of typed donors differed by locus: about 620-640 for A, B, C, DRB1 and DQB1; 500 to 550 for DQA1; 606 for DPA1; and around 450 for DPB1. Because of strong linkage in the cohort, roughly five DR-DQ haplotypes were treated as single units for association and clustering. On average, roughly 200,000 unique TCR beta nucleotide sequences were sequenced per donor among several hundred genotyped donors of the cohort, with roughly 19% of those sequences being non-productive.

The protocol used for the library was the immunoSEQ multiplex PCR assay. A mixture of 60 forward primers for TCR Vbeta segments and 13 reverse primers for TCR Jbeta segments was used in the multiplex PCR. The CDR3 region of rearranged TCR beta genes was amplified from genomic DNA with a multiplex PCR assay. Amplified TCR beta libraries were sequenced as 87-base-pair reads on the Illumina HiSeq System. The authors' analysis ran thus. A later analysis counted approximately 74 million unique TCR beta chains across the 550 to 750 repertoires, and some 12 million of these chains were shared by at least two donors. A nearest-neighbor algorithm error-corrected the raw reads and collapsed the reads into unique sequences, merging closely related sequences to remove PCR and sequencing errors. To assign V, D and J gene segments, CDR3 sequences were aligned to IMGT reference sequences. For a sequence to be retained, a match of at least six nucleotides to both a V gene segment and a J gene segment was required. Rearrangements were classified as productive when the CDR3 lacked stop codons and remained in frame with V and J, and all other rearrangements were classified as non-productive. CDR3 was defined by IMGT convention, running from the second conserved V-encoded cysteine to the conserved J-encoded phenylalanine. Sequences without an unambiguous match to a single V gene segment were excluded from the earlier analysis of about 630 of the donors. In an earlier analysis of about 590 of the donors, a V segment was called functional when productive rearrangements were above 56.7%, and segregating when the standard deviation between donors exceeded 5%. A statistical classification framework was built to diagnose cytomegalovirus status from the catalog of TCR beta chain sequences. In a later analysis, TCR nucleotide sequences were compared against IMGT/GENE-DB human TR gene sequences so that V and J genes could be assigned. Using the TCRdist pipeline, a later analysis assigned CDR3 sequences along with most-parsimonious VDJ recombination scenarios. In a later analysis, each TCR beta chain was defined by its CDR3 amino acid sequence together with its V-gene family, and reads without a unique V-gene family were excluded. As a way to deal with suspected cross-contamination and a sequencing artifact, a later analysis dropped hundreds of nucleotide sequences that were highly shared and had low generation probability. A later analysis calculated a clonal expansion index for each public chain from normalized within-repertoire ranks of inferred template counts. Generation probabilities in a later analysis came from a VDJ recombination model fitted to out-of-frame rearrangements, and those results were checked against IGoR. In a later analysis, TCR-TCR, TCR-HLA and TCR-CMV co-occurrence was scored with hypergeometric tests, and a repertoire-size bias correction was applied to TCR pairs. In a later analysis, false discovery rates were estimated by permuting HLA or CMV assignments 20 times. In a later analysis, co-occurring TCRs were grouped with DBSCAN, and TCRdist sequence similarity was added when clustering was performed within HLA-allele-positive subsets. Repertoires with fewer than 30,000 or more than 120,000 public chains, plus five repertoires with anomalous nucleotide sharing, were excluded from co-occurrence clustering. Imported from immuneACCESS, the table was reduced by TCRdb to in-frame sequences with V and J called. These copies leave out some clones; in studies compared against another copy, an unresolved V gene accounts for under half, and the cause of the remainder is not known. The V and J calls and clone size come from that table; D and trimming were worked out from the DNA. The sample contains 150,000 to 200,000 clones, roughly 83% of them found a single time. The top ten hold 1.6% of the sample.

The germline V gene encodes CDR1 SGHRS and CDR2 YFSETQ. V trim: 7 bases; J trim: 4 bases; unmatched bases: 7. The cysteine opens and the phenylalanine closes a CDR3 of 13 amino acids. Only CDR3 DNA is held: 39 bases, read in frame from base 1. Here is what the overall study found, with its caveats: Presence/absence analyses assumed roughly uniform sequencing depth across donors, an assumption that may not hold. When HLA alleles, especially DR and DQ, strongly co-occurred, TCR associations were difficult to assign to individual alleles. Linkage disequilibrium might explain the correlated functional status among segregating V segments, but an unknown experimental factor could not be excluded. Because HLA typing was unavailable for some donors at each locus, only the typed subset was used in association tests. In an earlier analysis of about 540 of the donors, most TCR beta V segments were observed in productive rearrangements about 87% or about 30% of the time, broadly matching IMGT annotations. In a later genetic analysis, fewer N-insertions in productive TCRs were reported among donors in an Asian-associated ancestry cluster than the approximately 670-donor mean. At a false discovery rate of 0.05, a later analysis linked around 17,000 TCR beta sequences to specific HLA alleles. Most TCR sequences were seen in very few donors, while some public TCRs were found in many individuals. The study gave a list of 150 to 200 TCR beta chains associated with cytomegalovirus. Several of the top co-occurrence clusters appeared to be linked to parvovirus B19, influenza, CMV and Epstein-Barr virus, according to a later analysis. In vitro tests confirmed that a few of the cytomegalovirus-associated TCR beta chains recognize cytomegalovirus antigens. According to the authors, the approach could potentially be generalized to other disease states and immunological phenotypes. The sequencing pipeline was judged likely to have produced a cluster of highly shared sequence variants as a technical artifact. Immune exposure information for the cohort was limited to CMV serostatus. In a later analysis, HLA-associated TCR beta chains showed more clonal expansion and lower generation probabilities than non-associated chains that were equally common. V-gene and J-gene trimming of TCR beta chains was associated with a missense DCLRE1C variant in a later genetic analysis, and the association was replicated in an independent cohort. In this cohort, only TCR beta chains were sequenced, and detectable features were limited by the absence of alpha or paired-chain data. A later analysis found that TCR association rates varied across HLA loci, with DRB1 alleles showing the most associated TCRs and HLA-C alleles the fewest. A further reported finding was that TCR beta sequences accurately predicted the HLA-A and HLA-B alleles for most subjects in the first cohort. In a later analysis, most CMV-associated TCR beta chains were found to appear HLA-restricted, with HLA associations seemingly driven largely by CMV exposure. The earlier analysis of approximately 540 of the donors excluded 15 to 20 rarely observed V segments, including chromosome 9 orphons, because counts were too low. Some IMGT-functional V segments, including TRBV6-2 and TRBV6-3, could not be distinguished by the 87-base-pair reads and were therefore excluded. Cytomegalovirus status was reported to be diagnosed by the classifier with high specificity and sensitivity in both the original and validation cohorts.

In total, approximately 700 healthy bone marrow donors made up the cohort. Cohort members were all nominally healthy when sampled, although unrecorded immune exposures were likely present. The donor was CMV seronegative and was included in the group of under 450 seronegative cohort members. Each donor provided a peripheral blood sample, and peripheral blood mononuclear cells were used for TCR beta sequencing. Genomic DNA was extracted from the blood cell samples with the Qiagen DNeasy Blood Extraction Kit. Of note for this clone: What antigen it recognizes has not been identified. Base quality data are lacking; no much larger clone is found one base away.

The source material was PBMCs. The sequence came from a woman in her forties or fifties in good health and CMV-seronegative. The chain links TRBV5-1 with TRBJ2-7; 8 middle bases align to TRBD1. The CDR3 loop reads CASSPQGAYEQYF. Read as DNA, the sequence is TGCGCCAGCTCTCCTCAGGGGGCTTACGAGCAGTACTTC. With the rest looked up from the reference TRBV5-1 and TRBJ2-7 genes rather than sequenced, the full variable domain is KAGVTQTPRYLIKTRGQQVTLSCSPISGHRSVSWYQQTPGQGLQFLFEYFSETQRNKGNFPGRFSGRQFSNSRSEMNVSTLELGDSALYLCASSPQGAYEQYFGPGTRLTVT.